A single sample gave rise to the 20 T cell receptor beta chains below, sequenced in a study of blood T cell repertoires in COVID-19. The method was immunoSEQ multiplex PCR; TCRdb's version includes in-frame clones alone and lacks a portion of them. The sample has about 59,000 clones, around three quarters seen once. Sequenced sample: peripheral blood. These receptors were obtained from a man in his sixties with acute or convalescent COVID-19.

The V and J genes are TRBV19 and TRBJ1-1; 7 nucleotides match TRBD1. J lost 1 base, V lost 5 bases, and 7 bases had no gene match. This CDR3 is 15 amino acids long. The germline CDR1 and CDR2 sequences are LNHDA and SQIVND (reference sequence). Here the CDR3 DNA reads TGTGCCAGTAGTCGTGGAAGACAGGGGAACACTGAAGCTTTCTTT. Protein product: CASSRGRQGNTEAFF.

V is TRBV2 and J is TRBJ2-7; 8 nucleotides align to TRBD1. V dropped 6 bases and J dropped 6; count of bases not matched to a gene: 4. CDR1 and CDR2 (germline): SNHLY, FYNNEI. The CDR3 covers 12 residues. CDR3 DNA sequence: TGTGCCAGCAGGGCCGACAGGGGCGAGCAGTACTTC. This gives the protein CASRADRGEQYF.

CDR3 coding DNA: TGTGCCAGCAGGGACAGTGCAACTAATGAAAAACTGTTTTTT. It is translated as CASRDSATNEKLFF. This chain links TRBV6-5 with TRBJ1-4, with a weak D call TRBD1 (6 bases). Germline values: CDR1 MNHEY, CDR2 SVGAGI. This CDR3 has 14 amino acids. V shed 6 bases and J shed 0 bases, with 8 bases lying between them.

This clone has a handful of counts. The chain uses TRBV3-1 (or the pseudogene TRBV3-2) and TRBJ1-2; 9 nucleotides match TRBD1. This CDR3 is built from 15 residues. The J segment lost 8 bases and the V segment lost 1 base, leaving 8 bases of the junction unmatched. Germline CDR1 reads LGHDT; CDR2 reads YNNKEL (reference sequence). The CDR3: CASSQVPGTGTGYTF. For the CDR3, the DNA is TGTGCCAGCAGCCAAGTCCCGGGGACAGGGACCGGCTACACCTTC.

This clone occurred once. The chain couples TRBV7-3 to TRBJ2-3; D not resolved. The germline V gene has CDR1 SGHTA and CDR2 FQGTGA. The V gene lost 4 bases and the J gene lost 2 bases, with 7 bases spanning the gap. CDR3 length: 13 residues. This chain's CDR3 is CASSSLYTDTQYF. CDR3 DNA: TGTGCCAGCAGCTCCCTGTACACAGATACGCAGTATTTT. Complete variable domain (other parts from reference TRBV7-3 and TRBJ2-3): GAGVSQTPSNKVTEKGKYVELRCDPISGHTALYWYRQSLGQGPEFLIYFQGTGAADDSGLPNDRFFAVRPEGSVSTLKIQRTERGDSAVYLCASSSLYTDTQYFGPGTRLTVL.

The chain couples TRBV7-3 to TRBJ2-1; the match to TRBD2 covers 7 bases. V shed 5 bases and J 2 bases; nucleotides not matched to a gene: 9. Looked up from germline, CDR1 is SGHTA and CDR2 is FQGTGA. The CDR3 extends over 16 amino acids. The CDR3 sequence is CASSPYRGRAYNEQFF. CDR3 nucleotides: TGTGCCAGCAGCCCTTACCGGGGGAGGGCCTACAATGAGCAGTTCTTC. The entire variable domain, with the rest obtained from reference TRBV7-3 and TRBJ2-1, is as follows: GAGVSQTPSNKVTEKGKYVELRCDPISGHTALYWYRQSLGQGPEFLIYFQGTGAADDSGLPNDRFFAVRPEGSVSTLKIQRTERGDSAVYLCASSPYRGRAYNEQFFGPGTRLTVL.

The genes are TRBV2 and TRBJ1-6; tentative D call: TRBD1 (5 bases). The V gene's germline CDR1 is SNHLY and CDR2 FYNNEI. The length of the CDR3 is 15 residues. Trimming took off 4 bases at V and 5 bases at J, with 12 bases between the two ends. CDR3 residues: CASSVTDSNNSPLHF. The CDR3 nucleotides are TGTGCCAGCAGTGTAACCGACAGCAATAATTCACCCCTCCACTTT.

V and J are TRBV7-9 and TRBJ2-7, with 8 bases matching TRBD2. Per germline, CDR1 SEHNR and CDR2 FQNEAQ (reference sequence). With V trimmed by 3 bases and J by 2 bases, 3 bases remained unmatched. CDR3 length equals 14 residues. CDR3 in amino acids: CASSFTSGTYEQYF. The DNA for the CDR3 is TGTGCCAGCAGCTTTACTAGCGGAACCTACGAGCAGTACTTC. The whole variable domain, remainder taken from reference TRBV7-9 and TRBJ2-7, is DTGVSQNPRHKITKRGQNVTFRCDPISEHNRLYWYRQTLGQGPEFLTYFQNEAQLEKSRLLSDRFSAERPKGSFSTLEIQRTEQGDSAMYLCASSFTSGTYEQYFGPGTRLTVT.

The gene calls are TRBV5-1 and TRBJ2-2; 9 bases line up with TRBD2. CDR3 length: 16 amino acids. J lost 4 bases, V lost 1 base, and 5 bases had no gene match. Germline CDR1 SGHRS, CDR2 YFSETQ. The CDR3 bases are TGCGCCAGCAGCTTGATGGGCGGGAGGGGCACCGGGGAGCTGTTTTTT. Its translation is CASSLMGGRGTGELFF.

This clone was detected a few times. The chain is built from TRBV30 and TRBJ1-4; possibly TRBD1 for D (5 bases). CDR3 size: 15 residues. Germline assignment: CDR1 GTSNPN and CDR2 SVGIG (reference sequence). Trimming took 2 bases from V and 7 from J, leaving 17 bases between them. CDR3 protein: CAWSLPGPKGEKLFF. The CDR3 region has the DNA TGTGCCTGGAGTCTCCCAGGGCCAAAAGGTGAAAAACTGTTTTTT.

This chain links TRBV11-3 with TRBJ2-1; D remains unclear. Trimming took 2 bases from V and 5 from J, leaving 13 bases between them. CDR1 is SGHNT, CDR2 YENEEA, per germline. The CDR3 extends over 15 amino acids. This chain's CDR3 is CASSLNSLTNNEQFF. The DNA for the CDR3 is TGTGCCAGCAGCTTAAACAGCCTTACCAACAATGAGCAGTTCTTC.

The V and J genes are TRBV9 and TRBJ1-5; D is undetermined. V lost 0 bases, J lost 4 bases, and 5 bases lay in between. This CDR3 has 13 residues. Germline lookup yields CDR1 SGDLS and CDR2 YYNGEE. The CDR3 sequence: CASSVDVNQPQHF. CDR3 in DNA: TGTGCCAGCAGCGTAGATGTAAATCAGCCCCAGCATTTT.

V and J are TRBV5-1 and TRBJ1-2; D is undetermined. This CDR3 region has 13 residues. V was pared by 0 bases and J by 8 bases, with 11 bases between. The germline gives CDR1 SGHRS, CDR2 YFSETQ. The CDR3 protein is CASSLAELYGYTF. The CDR3 DNA reads TGCGCCAGCAGCTTGGCCGAGCTATACGGCTACACCTTC. The variable domain in full, with the rest retrieved from reference TRBV5-1 and TRBJ1-2, is KAGVTQTPRYLIKTRGQQVTLSCSPISGHRSVSWYQQTPGQGLQFLFEYFSETQRNKGNFPGRFSGRQFSNSRSEMNVSTLELGDSALYLCASSLAELYGYTFGSGTRLTVV.

This clone was seen a few times. The CDR3 reads CASSWGQGYGYTF. Here the CDR3 DNA reads TGTGCCAGCAGTTGGGGACAGGGCTATGGCTACACCTTC. This chain uses TRBV6-2 or TRBV6-3 with TRBJ1-2, with TRBD1 identical over 9 bases. The CDR3 runs to 13 residues. The V gene end was trimmed by 4 bases and the J gene end by 4 bases; junction bases not matched to a gene: 1. Germline CDR1 reads MNHEY; CDR2 reads SVGEGT.

A few counts support this clone. V and J are TRBV6-5 and TRBJ1-1; the match to TRBD1 covers 9 bases. The CDR3 covers 15 residues. The V gene end was trimmed by 5 bases and the J gene end by 1 base; junction bases not matched to a gene: 5. The germline V gene encodes CDR1 MNHEY and CDR2 SVGAGI. CDR3 sequence: CASSPGQGKNTEAFF. CDR3 DNA sequence: TGTGCCAGCAGTCCGGGACAGGGTAAGAACACTGAAGCTTTCTTT.

The J gene is TRBJ2-5, the V gene TRBV5-1, with TRBD1 as a possible D gene (5 bases). Trimming removed 0 bases from V and 4 bases from J, with 10 bases in between. Germline-derived CDR1 and CDR2 are SGHRS and YFSETQ. The CDR3 totals 14 residues. This CDR3 is CASSLGQIPETQYF. CDR3 nucleotides: TGCGCCAGCAGCTTGGGACAGATCCCAGAGACCCAGTACTTC. The full variable domain, completed using reference TRBV5-1 and TRBJ2-5, is KAGVTQTPRYLIKTRGQQVTLSCSPISGHRSVSWYQQTPGQGLQFLFEYFSETQRNKGNFPGRFSGRQFSNSRSEMNVSTLELGDSALYLCASSLGQIPETQYFGPGTRLLVL.

The chain couples TRBV7-8 to TRBJ2-1, with D tentatively TRBD2 (6 bases). The length of the CDR3 is 13 residues. The V end lost 4 bases, the J end lost 6 bases, and 10 bases lay between the germline ends. The germline V gene has CDR1 SGHVS and CDR2 FQNEAQ. CDR3 DNA: TGTGCCAGCAGCTGGGGGGAAGGCAATGAGCAGTTCTTC. It translates to CASSWGEGNEQFF.

V gene TRBV12-5 combines with J gene TRBJ2-3, with D perhaps matching TRBD2 (5 bases). V lost 2 bases and J 0 bases, leaving 12 bases between the germline ends. The CDR3 has 16 residues. Germline V lookup: CDR1 LGHNT, CDR2 FRNRAP. The CDR3 bases are TGTGCTAGTGGTTTGAACCGGGGAGCTAGCACAGATACGCAGTATTTT. This translates into CASGLNRGASTDTQYF.

The gene calls are TRBV9 and TRBJ1-6; D perhaps matches TRBD1 (6 bases). The V end lost 0 bases, the J end lost 11 bases, and 12 bases lay between the germline ends. The CDR3 consists of 14 residues. CDR1 SGDLS and CDR2 YYNGEE come from the germline V gene. The CDR3 loop reads CASSVGGQTPPLHF. The CDR3 DNA reads as TGTGCCAGCAGCGTAGGAGGACAGACGCCACCCCTCCACTTT.

CDR3 in amino acids: CAIQGVANYGYTF. The DNA of the CDR3 is TGTGCCATACAGGGAGTAGCTAACTATGGCTACACCTTC. This chain connects TRBV10-3 to TRBJ1-2; D is possibly TRBD1 (6 bases). V lost 9 bases, J lost 0 bases, and 11 bases lay in between. From germline, CDR1 is ENHRY and CDR2 SYGVKD. This CDR3 has 13 amino acids.